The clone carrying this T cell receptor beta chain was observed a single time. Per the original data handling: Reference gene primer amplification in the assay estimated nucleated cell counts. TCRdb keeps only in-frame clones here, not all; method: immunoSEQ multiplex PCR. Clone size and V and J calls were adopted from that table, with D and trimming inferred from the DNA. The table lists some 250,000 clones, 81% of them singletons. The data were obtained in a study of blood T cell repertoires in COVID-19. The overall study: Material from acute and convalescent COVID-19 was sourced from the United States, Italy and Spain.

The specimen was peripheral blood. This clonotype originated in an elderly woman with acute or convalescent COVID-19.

CDR3 nucleotides: TGTGCCAGCAGCCAGGGACAGCCGGAAGAGACCCAGTACTTC. It specifies CASSQGQPEETQYF. The rearrangement joins TRBV7-3 to TRBJ2-5; 7 bases match TRBD1. Germline assignment: CDR1 SGHTA and CDR2 FQGTGA. J gave up 3 bases and V 5 bases, and 6 bases lay outside the gene matches. The CDR3 extends over 14 amino acids.